Described below is a single T cell receptor (beta chain) sequence and its context. CDR1 and CDR2 (germline): KGHSH, LQKENI. This CDR3 is built from 15 residues. Trimming removed 6 bases from V and 2 bases from J, with 14 bases in between. The data originate from a study of blood T cell repertoires in COVID-19. The method was immunoSEQ multiplex PCR; TCRdb's version includes in-frame clones alone and lacks a portion of them. The sample shows 150,000 or so clones, approximately 80% of them seen only once. The sample was peripheral blood. The chain employs TRBV18 and TRBJ1-5; D uncertain. The TCR comes from a woman aged 45-59 years with acute or convalescent COVID-19. DNA for the CDR3: TGTGCCAGCTCCCCAAATCCAGGTGGCAATCAGCCCCAGCATTTT. It translates to CASSPNPGGNQPQHF.